The T cell receptor (beta chain) under discussion was sequenced for a study of blood T cell repertoires in COVID-19. Study overall: Both acute and convalescent COVID-19 samples were obtained from the United States, Italy and Spain. T cells, B-cell-depleted T cells, or PBMCs provided the cDNA or gDNA that served as material.

Methods used by the authors: Nucleated cell counts were estimated from reference gene primer amplification. Clones were sequenced by immunoSEQ multiplex PCR, and TCRdb holds only the in-frame ones, with some missing. That table gives V, J and clone size, and the DNA gave D and trimming. The data hold more than 45,000 clones, with about 85% observed a single time. In this sample, this clone turned up a few times. J was trimmed by 1 base and V by 4 bases; bases with no gene match: 5. Germline V gene sequence: CDR1 SGHTS, CDR2 YDEGEE. CDR3 length: 16 residues. The chain joins TRBV5-8 to TRBJ2-4, with 10 nucleotides matching TRBD2. Sequenced: peripheral blood. This TCR was recovered from an older woman with active COVID-19. For the CDR3, the DNA is TGTGCCAGCAGCACCGGGACTAGCGCGGCCAAAAACATTCAGTACTTC. Its protein product is CASSTGTSAAKNIQYF.